This T cell receptor beta chain derives from a study of T cell clones after liver transplantation. Study context: Samples came from ITN030ST, which attempted immunosuppression withdrawal within 2 years of liver transplantation. Without induction therapy, subjects received standard immunosuppression until 12-24 months post-transplant.

The study, taken as a whole, reports: Donor-reactive sequences fell more than third party-reactive ones, suggesting partial deletion.

This CDR3 comprises 14 residues. The germline V gene encodes CDR1 LNHDA and CDR2 SQIVND (reference sequence). V lost 1 base and J lost 1, with 7 bases in between. Sequencing was performed with immunoSEQ multiplex PCR; in TCRdb, only in-frame clones are kept and a portion is missing. The data hold about 120,000 clones, with roughly nine tenths observed a single time. With respect to this clone: Its target is not known.

The specimen was CD4+ T cells from blood, collected 12 months after liver transplant. The chain recombines TRBV19 with TRBJ2-5, with D perhaps matching TRBD1 (5 bases). The TCR sequence derives from a human patient who received a liver transplant. Certain T cells may be donor cells from the graft. The DNA for the CDR3 is TGTGCCAGTAGTATAGGCAGGGTCCAAGAGACCCAGTACTTC. It codes for CASSIGRVQETQYF.